The source of this T cell receptor beta chain is a study of CD8 T cells in ankylosing spondylitis. Whole-study results and caveats: Disease-linked clones had a CD8+ phenotype and relatively low frequency in peripheral blood. Reports say disease-linked clones showed up significantly more in matched ankylosing spondylitis synovial fluid. In ankylosing spondylitis blood, a motif of roughly 8 highly homologous TCR beta variants appeared characteristic.

TCRdb redid the calling of the 5' RACE reads with MiXCR, one entry per CDR3 protein. The table includes hundreds of thousands of distinct CDR3 sequences, 10% to 15% detected once. V lost 4 bases, J lost 5 bases, and 15 bases lay in between. The CDR3 is 14 residues long. Looked up from germline, CDR1 is SGHRS and CDR2 is YFSETQ. Concerning this clonotype: What it recognizes is unknown.

The sequencing input was blood, either unsorted or a sorted T cell fraction (not recorded which). This TCR came from a male donor with ankylosing spondylitis. The gene calls are TRBV5-1 and TRBJ1-1; D not certain. The CDR3 sequence is CASSLLTLGTEAFF. The CDR3 DNA follows: TGCGCCAGCAGCCTACTCACGCTGGGGACTGAAGCTTTCTTT.